The table lists the clone carrying this T cell receptor beta chain with a few counts. Using immunoSEQ multiplex PCR, the repertoire was profiled, and TCRdb retains in-frame clones only, with some absent. The sample holds roughly 11,000 clones, more than 65% seen once. This entry is derived from a study of T cell repertoires in ileal Crohn's disease. Per germline, CDR1 SGHVS and CDR2 FNYEAQ. V was pared by 4 bases and J by 1 base, with 4 bases of the junction left unmatched. The CDR3 extends over 15 amino acids. Specimen: ileal tissue. The receptor was isolated from an adult with Crohn's disease. This chain uses TRBV7-6 with TRBJ2-7, with 10 nucleotides matching TRBD2. The CDR3 DNA sequence: TGTGCCAGCAGCTCAGTAGCGGGGGGATCCTACGAGCAGTACTTC. Protein sequence: CASSSVAGGSYEQYF.